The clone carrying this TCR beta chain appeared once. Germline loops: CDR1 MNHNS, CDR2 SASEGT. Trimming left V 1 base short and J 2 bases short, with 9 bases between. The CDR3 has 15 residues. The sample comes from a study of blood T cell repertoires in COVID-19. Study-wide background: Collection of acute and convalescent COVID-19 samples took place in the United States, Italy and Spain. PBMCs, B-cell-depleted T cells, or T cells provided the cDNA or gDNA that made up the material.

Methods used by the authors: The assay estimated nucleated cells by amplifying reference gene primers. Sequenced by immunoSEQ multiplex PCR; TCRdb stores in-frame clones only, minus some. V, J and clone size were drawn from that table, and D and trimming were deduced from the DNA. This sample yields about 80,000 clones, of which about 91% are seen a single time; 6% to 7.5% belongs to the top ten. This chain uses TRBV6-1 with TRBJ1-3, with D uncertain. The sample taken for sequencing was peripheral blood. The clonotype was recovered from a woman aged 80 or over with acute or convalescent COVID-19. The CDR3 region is CASSEGATPGNTIYF. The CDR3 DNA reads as TGTGCCAGCAGTGAAGGGGCTACACCTGGAAACACCATATATTTT.